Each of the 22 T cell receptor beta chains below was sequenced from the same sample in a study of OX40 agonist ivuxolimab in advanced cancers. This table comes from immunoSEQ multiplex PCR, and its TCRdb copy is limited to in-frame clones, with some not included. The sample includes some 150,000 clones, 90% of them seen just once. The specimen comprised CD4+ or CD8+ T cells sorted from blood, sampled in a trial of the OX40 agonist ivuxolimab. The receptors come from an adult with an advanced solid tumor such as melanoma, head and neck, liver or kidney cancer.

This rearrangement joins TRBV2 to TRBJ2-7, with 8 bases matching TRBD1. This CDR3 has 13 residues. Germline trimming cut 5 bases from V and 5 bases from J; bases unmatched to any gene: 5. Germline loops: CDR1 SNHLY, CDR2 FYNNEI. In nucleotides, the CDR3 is TGTGCCAGCAGTACCGACAGGGGCAACGAGCAGTACTTC. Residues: CASSTDRGNEQYF.

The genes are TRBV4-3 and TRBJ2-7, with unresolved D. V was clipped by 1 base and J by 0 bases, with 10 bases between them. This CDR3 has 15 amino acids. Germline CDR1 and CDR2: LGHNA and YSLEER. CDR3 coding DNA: TGCGCCAGCAGCCAAGCGCCACCCAACTCCTACGAGCAGTACTTC. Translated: CASSQAPPNSYEQYF.

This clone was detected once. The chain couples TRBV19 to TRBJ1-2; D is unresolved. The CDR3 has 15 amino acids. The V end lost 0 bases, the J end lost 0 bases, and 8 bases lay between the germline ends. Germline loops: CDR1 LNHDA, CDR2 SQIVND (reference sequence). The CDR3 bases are TGTGCCAGTAGTATAGACCCAGTAGCTAACTATGGCTACACCTTC. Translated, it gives CASSIDPVANYGYTF.

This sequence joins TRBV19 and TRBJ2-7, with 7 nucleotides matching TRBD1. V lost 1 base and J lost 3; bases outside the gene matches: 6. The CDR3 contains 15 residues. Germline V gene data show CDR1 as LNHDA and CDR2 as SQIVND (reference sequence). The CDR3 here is CASSIGQGELYEQYF. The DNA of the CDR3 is TGTGCCAGTAGTATAGGGCAGGGGGAACTCTACGAGCAGTACTTC. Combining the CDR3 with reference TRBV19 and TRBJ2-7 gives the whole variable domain DGGITQSPKYLFRKEGQNVTLSCEQNLNHDAMYWYRQDPGQGLRLIYYSQIVNDFQKGDIAEGYSVSREKKESFPLTVTSAQKNPTAFYLCASSIGQGELYEQYFGPGTRLTVT.

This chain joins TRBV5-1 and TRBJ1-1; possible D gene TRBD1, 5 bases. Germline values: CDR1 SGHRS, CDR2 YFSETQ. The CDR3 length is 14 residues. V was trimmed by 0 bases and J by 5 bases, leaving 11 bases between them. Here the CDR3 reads CASSLEGRGTEAFF. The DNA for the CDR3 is TGCGCCAGCAGCTTGGAGGGGCGCGGTACTGAAGCTTTCTTT.

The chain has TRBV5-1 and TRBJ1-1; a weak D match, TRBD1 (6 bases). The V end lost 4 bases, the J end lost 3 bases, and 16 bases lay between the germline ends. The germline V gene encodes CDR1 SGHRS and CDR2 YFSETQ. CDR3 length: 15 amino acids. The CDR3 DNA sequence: TGCGCCAGCAGCGTGCAGGGGTCGTTCGACACTGAAGCTTTCTTT. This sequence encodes CASSVQGSFDTEAFF.

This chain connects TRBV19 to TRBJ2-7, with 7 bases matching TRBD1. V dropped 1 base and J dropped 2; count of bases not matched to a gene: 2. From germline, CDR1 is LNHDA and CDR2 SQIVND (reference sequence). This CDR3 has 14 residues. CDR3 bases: TGTGCCAGTAGTATAGTGGGGACAGCCTACGAGCAGTACTTC. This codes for CASSIVGTAYEQYF.

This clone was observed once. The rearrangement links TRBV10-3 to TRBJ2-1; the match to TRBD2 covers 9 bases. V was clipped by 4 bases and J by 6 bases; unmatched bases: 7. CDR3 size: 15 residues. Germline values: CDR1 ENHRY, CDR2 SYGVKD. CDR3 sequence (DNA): TGTGCCATCAGTGCGTCTAGCGGGACGCTCAATGAGCAGTTCTTC. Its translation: CAISASSGTLNEQFF.

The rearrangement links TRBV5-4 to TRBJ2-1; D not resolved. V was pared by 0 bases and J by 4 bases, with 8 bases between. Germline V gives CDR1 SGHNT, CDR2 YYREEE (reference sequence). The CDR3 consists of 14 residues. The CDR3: CASSLAGFYNEQFF. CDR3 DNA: TGTGCCAGCAGCTTGGCCGGATTTTACAATGAGCAGTTCTTC.

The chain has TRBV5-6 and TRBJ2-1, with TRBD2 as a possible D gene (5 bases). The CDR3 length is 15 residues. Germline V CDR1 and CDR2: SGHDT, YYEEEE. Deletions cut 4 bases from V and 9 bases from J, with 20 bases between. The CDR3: CASSPTLVLEGEQFF. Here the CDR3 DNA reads TGTGCCAGCAGCCCAACCCTCGTTCTAGAGGGTGAGCAGTTCTTC.

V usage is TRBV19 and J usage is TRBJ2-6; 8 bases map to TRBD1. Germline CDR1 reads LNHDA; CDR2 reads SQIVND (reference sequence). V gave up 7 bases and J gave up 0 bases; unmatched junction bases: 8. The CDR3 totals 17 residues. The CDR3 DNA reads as TGTGCCAGTAAATTGACAGGGGCCTCCTCTGGGGCCAACGTCCTGACTTTC. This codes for CASKLTGASSGANVLTF.

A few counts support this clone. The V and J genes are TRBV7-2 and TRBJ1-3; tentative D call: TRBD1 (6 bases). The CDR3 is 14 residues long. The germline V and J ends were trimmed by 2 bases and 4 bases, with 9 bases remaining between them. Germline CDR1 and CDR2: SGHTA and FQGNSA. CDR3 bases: TGTGCCAGCAGCTTAACGGGGGGCGGAAACACCATATATTTT. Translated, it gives CASSLTGGGNTIYF. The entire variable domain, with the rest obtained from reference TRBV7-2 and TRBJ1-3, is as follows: GAGVSQSPSNKVTEKGKDVELRCDPISGHTALYWYRQSLGQGLEFLIYFQGNSAPDKSGLPSDRFSAERTGGSVSTLTIQRTQQEDSAVYLCASSLTGGGNTIYFGEGSWLTVV.

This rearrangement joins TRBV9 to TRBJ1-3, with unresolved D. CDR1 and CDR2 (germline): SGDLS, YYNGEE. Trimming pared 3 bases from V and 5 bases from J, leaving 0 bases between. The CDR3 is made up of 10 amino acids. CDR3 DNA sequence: TGTGCCAGCAGCGGAAACACCATATATTTT. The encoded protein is CASSGNTIYF.

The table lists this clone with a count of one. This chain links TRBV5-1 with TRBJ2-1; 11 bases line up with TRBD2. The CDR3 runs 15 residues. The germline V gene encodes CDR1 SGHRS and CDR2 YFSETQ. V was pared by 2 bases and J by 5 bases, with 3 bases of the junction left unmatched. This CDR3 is CASSLGSGRDNEQFF. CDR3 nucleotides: TGCGCCAGCAGCTTAGGTAGCGGGAGGGACAATGAGCAGTTCTTC.

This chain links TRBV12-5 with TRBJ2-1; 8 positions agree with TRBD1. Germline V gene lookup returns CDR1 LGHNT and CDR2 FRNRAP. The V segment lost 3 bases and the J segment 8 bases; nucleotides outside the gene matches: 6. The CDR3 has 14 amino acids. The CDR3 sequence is CASGFWTGTDEQFF. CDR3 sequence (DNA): TGTGCTAGTGGTTTCTGGACAGGGACGGATGAGCAGTTCTTC.

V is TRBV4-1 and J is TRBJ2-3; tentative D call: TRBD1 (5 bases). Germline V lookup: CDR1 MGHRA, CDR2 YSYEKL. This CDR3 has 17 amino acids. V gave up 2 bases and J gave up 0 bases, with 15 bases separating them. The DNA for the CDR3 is TGCGCCAGCAGCCAATTGGACATGGGGTTTAGCACAGATACGCAGTATTTT. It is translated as CASSQLDMGFSTDTQYF.

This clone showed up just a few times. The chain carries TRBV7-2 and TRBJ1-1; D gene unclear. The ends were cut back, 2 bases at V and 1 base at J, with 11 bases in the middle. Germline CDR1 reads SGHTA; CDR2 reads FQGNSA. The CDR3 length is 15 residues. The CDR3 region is CASSLLTSANTEAFF. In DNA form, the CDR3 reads TGTGCCAGCAGCTTACTCACGAGTGCGAACACTGAAGCTTTCTTT.

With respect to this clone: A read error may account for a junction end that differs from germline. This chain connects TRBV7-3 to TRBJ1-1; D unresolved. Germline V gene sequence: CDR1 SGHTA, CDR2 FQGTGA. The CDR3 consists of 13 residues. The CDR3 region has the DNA TGTGCCAGCAGCTTATCGTTACGAAGTCCCCCGGCTTTT. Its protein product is CASSLSLRSPPAF.

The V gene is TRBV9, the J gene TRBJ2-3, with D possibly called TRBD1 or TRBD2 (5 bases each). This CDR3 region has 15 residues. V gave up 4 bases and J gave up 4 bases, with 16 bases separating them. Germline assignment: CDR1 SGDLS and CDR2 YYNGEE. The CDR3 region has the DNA TGTGCCAGCAGCCCCAGTGTCGGGGCCCCAGATACGCAGTATTTT. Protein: CASSPSVGAPDTQYF.

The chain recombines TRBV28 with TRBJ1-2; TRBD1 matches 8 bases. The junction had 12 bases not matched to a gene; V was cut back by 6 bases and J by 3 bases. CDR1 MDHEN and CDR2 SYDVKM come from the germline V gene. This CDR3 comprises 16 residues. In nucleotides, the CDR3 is TGTGCCAGCAGCTCCCAGGGACAGGCCCTCGACTATGGCTACACCTTC. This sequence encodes CASSSQGQALDYGYTF.

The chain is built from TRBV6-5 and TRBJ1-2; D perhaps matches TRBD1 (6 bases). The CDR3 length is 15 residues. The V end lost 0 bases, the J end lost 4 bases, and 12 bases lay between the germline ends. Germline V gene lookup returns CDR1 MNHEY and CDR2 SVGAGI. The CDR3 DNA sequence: TGTGCCAGCAGTTACTCTGAGGGAGGGGGCTATGGCTACACCTTC. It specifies CASSYSEGGGYGYTF.

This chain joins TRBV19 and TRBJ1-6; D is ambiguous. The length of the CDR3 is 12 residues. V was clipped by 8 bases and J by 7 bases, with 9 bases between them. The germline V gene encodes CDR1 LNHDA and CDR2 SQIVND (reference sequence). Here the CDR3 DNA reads TGTGCCAGTTCGTCCTTAAATTCACCCCTCCACTTT. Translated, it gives CASSSLNSPLHF.